A selection of T cell receptor beta chains follows, all from one sample in a study of blood T cell repertoires in COVID-19. Libraries were prepared by immunoSEQ multiplex PCR; TCRdb keeps only in-frame clonotypes and omits some of them. The sample has around 180,000 clones; more than 70% are singletons. The specimen was peripheral blood. The receptors stem from a person aged 65-85 years with COVID-19, enrolled during active disease. The CDR3 runs from the conserved cysteine through the conserved F or W. D genes are given only for firm matches. Size is stated for part of the rows, as once, few or many counts, or as a class when the clone is expanded.

V gene	clone size	D gene	J gene	CDR3 protein	CDR3 DNA
TRBV7-2	NA	TRBD1	TRBJ2-5	CASEEGQGARETQYF	TGTGCCAGCGAAGAGGGCCAGGGGGCGCGGGAGACCCAGTACTTC
TRBV3-1/TRBV3-2	once	NA	TRBJ1-1	CASSQERGRLDTEAFF	TGTGCCAGCAGCCAAGAAAGGGGCAGGCTGGACACTGAAGCTTTCTTT
TRBV6-1	NA	NA	TRBJ1-1	CASSDRPGNTEAFF	TGTGCCAGCAGTGACAGGCCTGGGAACACTGAAGCTTTCTTT
TRBV20-1	NA	NA	TRBJ2-7	CSETLPYEQYF	TGCAGTGAGACTCTCCCCTACGAGCAGTACTTC
TRBV6-6	NA	TRBD1	TRBJ2-1	CASSYSKGQGTNEQFF	TGTGCCAGCAGTTACTCGAAGGGACAGGGGACGAATGAGCAGTTCTTC
TRBV6-6	NA	TRBD1	TRBJ1-2	CASSYKDRDAGYTF	TGTGCCAGCAGTTACAAGGACAGGGACGCTGGCTACACCTTC
TRBV5-1	NA	NA	TRBJ1-1	CASDKVGGNTEAFF	TGCGCCAGCGACAAGGTCGGGGGGAATACTGAAGCTTTCTTT
TRBV12-3/TRBV12-4	NA	TRBD1	TRBJ1-1	CASRNSGGTEAFF	TGTGCCAGCAGGAATTCAGGGGGCACTGAAGCTTTCTTT
TRBV9	few	NA	TRBJ1-6	CASSVDPGEGGSPLHF	TGTGCCAGCAGCGTAGATCCAGGGGAGGGCGGATCACCCCTCCACTTT
TRBV2	NA	NA	TRBJ1-2	CASSERSGGSYGYTF	TGTGCCAGCAGTGAAAGGTCCGGGGGGTCCTATGGCTACACCTTC
TRBV9	NA	TRBD1	TRBJ1-4	CASRETGDSNEKLFF	TGTGCCAGCAGGGAGACAGGGGACTCTAATGAAAAACTGTTTTTT
TRBV28	NA	TRBD2	TRBJ2-1	CASTSGGGTDNEQFF	TGTGCCAGCACCTCCGGCGGGGGGACGGACAATGAGCAGTTCTTC
TRBV5-4	once	TRBD2	TRBJ2-2	CASSLAGGPGELFF	TGTGCCAGCAGCCTAGCGGGGGGGCCAGGAGAGCTGTTTTTT
TRBV27	NA	NA	TRBJ2-7	CASRRTGTLYEQYF	TGTGCCAGCAGGAGAACAGGGACCCTCTACGAGCAGTACTTC
TRBV27	NA	TRBD2	TRBJ2-1	CASTRTSGGAMNEQFF	TGTGCCAGTACCCGCACTAGCGGGGGGGCAATGAATGAGCAGTTCTTC
TRBV4-2	NA	NA	TRBJ1-1	CASSVQGMTTEAFF	TGTGCCAGCAGCGTACAGGGTATGACCACTGAAGCTTTCTTT
TRBV5-1	NA	NA	TRBJ1-6	CASSLVGYLSPLHF	TGCGCCAGCAGCTTGGTGGGCTACCTCTCACCCCTCCACTTT
TRBV14	NA	TRBD1	TRBJ1-1	CASSTLRDRVPPETEAFF	TGTGCCAGCAGTACCCTCCGGGACAGGGTGCCCCCTGAGACTGAAGCTTTCTTT
TRBV6-1	NA	TRBD2	TRBJ2-2	CASSGRSGRKDTGELFF	TGTGCCAGCAGTGGGCGGAGCGGGAGAAAAGACACCGGGGAGCTGTTTTTT
TRBV7-8	NA	TRBD2	TRBJ2-1	CASSSRAGGAYNEQFF	TGTGCCAGCAGCTCCAGAGCGGGAGGCGCGTACAATGAGCAGTTCTTC
TRBV3-1/TRBV3-2	NA	NA	TRBJ1-4	CASSQDAGEKLFF	TGTGCCAGCAGCCAAGATGCAGGGGAAAAACTGTTTTTT
TRBV6-5	NA	TRBD1	TRBJ2-7	CASSYSGRGSYEQYF	TGTGCCAGCAGTTACAGTGGCAGGGGGAGCTACGAGCAGTACTTC
TRBV4-1	NA	NA	TRBJ1-2	CASSQGAPYGYTF	TGCGCCAGCAGCCAAGGGGCGCCTTATGGCTACACCTTC
TRBV27	NA	TRBD1	TRBJ2-4	CASTTLRQGAGAKNIQYF	TGTGCCAGCACCACCCTCCGACAGGGGGCGGGAGCCAAAAACATTCAGTACTTC
TRBV9	many	NA	TRBJ2-5	CASSVVPSGETQYF	TGTGCCAGCAGCGTAGTTCCCTCCGGGGAGACCCAGTACTTC
TRBV18	NA	TRBD1	TRBJ1-5	CASSPSPATGSQPQHF	TGTGCCAGCTCACCGTCCCCCGCGACAGGGAGTCAGCCCCAGCATTTT
TRBV5-4	NA	NA	TRBJ2-1	CASSSGLDYNEQFF	TGTGCCAGCTCGAGCGGACTGGACTACAATGAGCAGTTCTTC
TRBV7-2	once	NA	TRBJ1-1	CASSYRENTEAFF	TGTGCCAGCAGCTACAGGGAGAACACTGAAGCTTTCTTT
TRBV7-9	NA	TRBD1	TRBJ2-2	CASSQDRGFTGELFF	TGTGCCAGCAGCCAGGACAGGGGGTTCACCGGGGAGCTGTTTTTT
TRBV5-1	NA	NA	TRBJ1-1	CASSRAGEAFF	TGCGCCAGCAGCCGAGCAGGTGAAGCTTTCTTT
TRBV9	NA	NA	TRBJ2-7	CASSAGLPPYEQYF	TGTGCCAGCAGCGCGGGACTCCCGCCCTACGAGCAGTACTTC
TRBV14	NA	NA	TRBJ2-7	CASSDNLAVEQYF	TGTGCCAGCAGCGACAACCTAGCCGTCGAGCAGTACTTC
TRBV30	NA	TRBD1	TRBJ1-1	CAWSAGGEGEAFF	TGTGCCTGGAGTGCAGGGGGTGAGGGTGAAGCTTTCTTT
TRBV5-1	once	NA	TRBJ2-1	CASSGPGVSSYNEQFF	TGCGCCAGCAGCGGACCGGGAGTAAGCTCCTACAATGAGCAGTTCTTC
TRBV7-9	NA	NA	TRBJ1-3	CASSLGGLGNTIYF	TGTGCCAGCAGCTTAGGGGGGCTTGGAAACACCATATATTTT
TRBV2	NA	TRBD2	TRBJ2-1	CASSDGTRALYNEQFF	TGTGCCAGCAGTGACGGGACTAGAGCCCTATACAATGAGCAGTTCTTC
TRBV28	NA	NA	TRBJ1-2	CASKTLRVNYGYTF	TGTGCCAGCAAGACCCTACGGGTTAACTATGGCTACACCTTC
TRBV29-1	NA	TRBD2	TRBJ2-3	CSVVRETDTQYF	TGCAGCGTTGTGCGGGAGACAGATACGCAGTATTTT
TRBV9	NA	NA	TRBJ1-2	CASSSTGTNYGYTF	TGTGCCAGCAGCAGTACAGGAACCAACTATGGCTACACCTTC
TRBV28	NA	NA	TRBJ1-5	CASSLVADNQPQHF	TGTGCCAGCAGTTTAGTGGCGGATAATCAGCCCCAGCATTTT
TRBV28	NA	NA	TRBJ2-1	CASSLRLTQFF	TGTGCCAGCAGTCTAAGACTAACTCAGTTCTTC
TRBV7-3	NA	TRBD1	TRBJ2-1	CASSPRDRGANEQFF	TGTGCCAGCAGCCCCCGGGACAGGGGCGCCAATGAGCAGTTCTTC
TRBV7-9	NA	NA	TRBJ2-1	CASSSTSYNEQFF	TGTGCCAGCAGCTCGACTTCCTACAATGAGCAGTTCTTC
TRBV4-3	NA	NA	TRBJ2-2	CASSRRVANGDTGELFF	TGCGCCAGCAGCAGACGGGTAGCGAATGGAGACACCGGGGAGCTGTTTTTT
TRBV9	NA	NA	TRBJ2-7	CASSVADSTYEQYF	TGTGCCAGCAGCGTAGCTGACAGTACCTACGAGCAGTACTTC
TRBV5-1	once	TRBD1	TRBJ2-5	CASSLPRTGVETQYF	TGCGCCAGCAGCTTGCCGCGGACAGGGGTAGAGACCCAGTACTTC